A single sample is the source of the 25 T cell receptor beta chains below, sequenced in a study of CD8 T cells in Susac syndrome (dated by TCRdb to between 2018 and 2020). The library was made by the immunoSEQ multiplex PCR assay. RNA was extracted using the RNeasy kit, and about 0.45 to 1 microgram was reverse transcribed with random hexamers. TCRdb took the public reads, trimmed them with fastp at Q25, ran MiXCR for clone calling and kept in-frame beta chains. Rows are unified per CDR3 protein, each entry keeping the most common DNA and genes. The table for this sample lists roughly 110,000 distinct CDR3 sequences; 92% of them were counted only once. 0.11% to 0.15% of the sample is held by the ten biggest clonotypes. Source material: CD4+ T cells from PBMCs. The receptors were sampled from a human donor in good health.

The rearrangement uses TRBV24-1 and TRBJ2-3; 11 positions match TRBD2. The junction had 9 bases not matched to a gene; V was cut back by 3 bases and J by 2 bases. This CDR3 has 18 residues. Germline CDR1 KGHDR, CDR2 SFDVKD. CDR3 sequence reads: CATSDVSGGESTTDTQYF. The CDR3 region has the DNA TGTGCCACCAGTGATGTTAGCGGGGGGGAAAGCACCACAGATACGCAGTATTTT.

The V call is TRBV6-2 or TRBV6-3, the J call TRBJ2-1; 14 bases match TRBD2. Germline V gene data show CDR1 as MNHEY and CDR2 as SVGEGT. The junction had 5 bases not matched to a gene; V was cut back by 7 bases and J by 6 bases. The CDR3 spans 15 residues. In DNA form, the CDR3 reads TGTGCCAGCACTTCCGGGACTAGCGGGAGCAATGAGCAGTTCTTC. This translates into CASTSGTSGSNEQFF.

The chain combines TRBV9 with TRBJ1-5; D gene ambiguous. The V end was cut by 0 bases, the J end by 6 bases, with 13 bases between. The CDR3 runs to 15 residues. Per the germline V gene, CDR1 is SGDLS and CDR2 is YYNGEE. Here the CDR3 reads CASSVDLSPFQPQHF. DNA of the CDR3: TGTGCCAGCAGCGTAGATTTGTCTCCATTTCAGCCCCAGCATTTT.

The chain has TRBV5-4 and TRBJ1-1, with D maybe TRBD1 (5 bases). The CDR3 runs 16 residues. Germline V gene sequence: CDR1 SGHNT, CDR2 YYREEE (reference sequence). V was trimmed by 4 bases and J by 0 bases, leaving 16 bases between them. The CDR3 is CASSQGGGVMNTEAFF. In DNA, the CDR3 is TGTGCCAGCAGCCAAGGAGGAGGGGTCATGAACACTGAAGCTTTCTTT.

The chain carries TRBV20-1 and TRBJ2-6; maybe TRBD1 (5 bases). CDR1 and CDR2 (germline): DFQATT, SNEGSKA (reference sequence). This CDR3 comprises 16 residues. V was cut by 3 bases and J by 6 bases, with 18 bases left in between. The CDR3 spells CSASRPARAVANVLTF. Here the CDR3 DNA reads TGCAGTGCTAGCCGCCCGGCCAGGGCGGTGGCCAACGTCCTGACTTTC.

V and J are TRBV5-4 and TRBJ1-1; TRBD1 matches at 7 bases. The CDR3 loop spans 11 amino acids. V shed 4 bases, J shed 11 bases, and the junction held 5 bases outside the gene matches. The germline gives CDR1 SGHNT, CDR2 YYREEE (reference sequence). The CDR3 bases are TGTGCCAGCAGCCCCGGGACAGACGCTTTCTTT. Residues: CASSPGTDAFF.

This chain joins TRBV25-1 and TRBJ1-2; D ambiguous. This CDR3 comprises 14 residues. V lost 6 bases and J 1 base, leaving 12 bases between the germline ends. In germline, CDR1 is MGHDK, CDR2 SYGVNS. The CDR3 coding sequence is TGTGCCAGCAGCCCGGGCGGTATTAACTATGGCTACACCTTC. As protein: CASSPGGINYGYTF.

V and J are TRBV5-6 and TRBJ2-1, with D perhaps matching TRBD2 (7 bases). This CDR3 is 16 amino acids long. Germline lookup yields CDR1 SGHDT and CDR2 YYEEEE. V was trimmed by 4 bases and J by 0 bases, leaving 14 bases between them. The CDR3 sequence: CASSGGAKSSYNEQFF. DNA of the CDR3: TGTGCCAGCAGCGGGGGGGCGAAAAGCTCCTACAATGAGCAGTTCTTC.

The chain carries TRBV5-6 and TRBJ1-2; D gene unclear. CDR1 and CDR2 (germline): SGHDT, YYEEEE. The CDR3 is 15 residues long. The V gene lost 0 bases and the J gene lost 6 bases, with 15 bases spanning the gap. DNA of the CDR3: TGTGCCAGCAGCTTGGCCGCTCCCGGCGGGGATGGCTACACCTTC. Translated: CASSLAAPGGDGYTF.

This sequence joins TRBV2 and TRBJ1-3; D remains ambiguous. Germline V gene lookup returns CDR1 SNHLY and CDR2 FYNNEI. This CDR3 contains 15 residues. The V gene lost 11 bases and the J gene lost 0 bases, with 17 bases spanning the gap. The CDR3 protein is CAEIVGRSSGNTIYF. CDR3 DNA sequence: TGTGCCGAAATTGTCGGCAGAAGCTCTGGAAACACCATATATTTT.

The chain joins TRBV11-1 to TRBJ2-5, with 9 bases matching TRBD1. The germline V gene encodes CDR1 SGHAT and CDR2 FQDESV (reference sequence). The V segment lost 5 bases and the J segment 5 bases; nucleotides outside the gene matches: 12. The CDR3 extends over 16 amino acids. The CDR3 loop is CASSGGQGGEVETQYF. The CDR3 DNA sequence: TGTGCCAGCAGCGGGGGACAGGGTGGAGAGGTGGAGACCCAGTACTTC.

The chain uses TRBV9 and TRBJ1-1, with TRBD1 matching over 9 bases. V lost 0 bases and J lost 4; bases outside the gene matches: 7. CDR3 length: 16 amino acids. Germline V gene sequence: CDR1 SGDLS, CDR2 YYNGEE. The chain's CDR3 is CASSVATETGGTEAFF. The CDR3 bases are TGTGCCAGCAGCGTAGCTACTGAGACAGGGGGCACTGAAGCTTTCTTT. Full variable domain (rest looked up from reference TRBV9 and TRBJ1-1): DSGVTQTPKHLITATGQRVTLRCSPRSGDLSVYWYQQSLDQGLQFLIQYYNGEERAKGNILERFSAQQFPDLHSELNLSSLELGDSALYFCASSVATETGGTEAFFGQGTRLTVV.

Here the CDR3 reads CSARTGGQGLNEKLFF. CDR3 nucleotide sequence: TGCAGTGCTAGAACGGGCGGCCAGGGGCTAAATGAAAAACTGTTTTTT. The V gene is TRBV20-1, the J gene TRBJ1-4, with D perhaps matching TRBD1 (6 bases). V was pared by 2 bases and J by 5 bases, with 18 bases between. This CDR3 is built from 16 residues. Germline V gene data show CDR1 as DFQATT and CDR2 as SNEGSKA (reference sequence).

The gene calls are TRBV14 and TRBJ2-7; 8 bases align to TRBD2. Trimming cost V 2 bases and J 2 bases; bases outside gene matches: 5. Germline-derived CDR1 and CDR2 are SGHDN and FVKESK. This CDR3 contains 15 residues. The CDR3 DNA reads as TGTGCCAGCAGCCAACTGCTAGCGGGCACCTACGAGCAGTACTTC. Amino acids: CASSQLLAGTYEQYF. The full variable domain, completed using reference TRBV14 and TRBJ2-7, is EAGVTQFPSHSVIEKGQTVTLRCDPISGHDNLYWYRRVMGKEIKFLLHFVKESKQDESGMPNNRFLAERTGGTYSTLKVQPAELEDSGVYFCASSQLLAGTYEQYFGPGTRLTVT.

This chain joins TRBV30 and TRBJ1-2; D is uncertain. Trimming pared 3 bases from V and 4 bases from J, leaving 9 bases between. CDR1 and CDR2 from the germline V gene are GTSNPN and SVGIG (reference sequence). The CDR3 has 12 residues. The CDR3, as DNA: TGTGCCTGGAGGCCCTTGGCCTATGGCTACACCTTC. It specifies CAWRPLAYGYTF.

The chain couples TRBV3-1 to TRBJ2-7, with TRBD2 as a possible D gene (5 bases). The CDR3 has 13 residues. Germline values: CDR1 LGHDT, CDR2 YNNKEL (reference sequence). The V gene lost 1 base and the J gene lost 6 bases, with 10 bases spanning the gap. CDR3 protein: CASSQVREGEQYF. As DNA, the CDR3 is TGTGCCAGCAGCCAAGTCAGAGAGGGCGAGCAGTACTTC.

The rearrangement uses TRBV7-2 and TRBJ2-5, with D uncertain. This CDR3 is built from 15 residues. Germline CDR1 is SGHTA and CDR2 is FQGNSA. Trimming removed 1 base at V and 5 bases at J, with 14 bases between. CDR3 DNA: TGTGCCAGCAGCTTAGGCAGCGCCCGTGGGGAGACCCAGTACTTC. Translation: CASSLGSARGETQYF.

This clonotype has just one count. The chain recombines TRBV7-4 with TRBJ1-4; D not certain. Trimming removed 1 base from V and 8 bases from J, with 17 bases in between. This CDR3 spans 16 amino acids. Germline CDR1 SGHVT, CDR2 SQSDAQ. The CDR3 region is CASSLVAETVREKLFF. As DNA, the CDR3 is TGTGCCAGCAGCTTAGTAGCTGAGACGGTGAGAGAAAAACTGTTTTTT.

This clonotype has just one count. The chain is built from TRBV28 and TRBJ1-2, with D perhaps matching TRBD1 (5 bases). The ends were cut back, 6 bases at V and 4 bases at J, with 15 bases in the middle. The germline V gene encodes CDR1 MDHEN and CDR2 SYDVKM. The CDR3 runs to 14 residues. CDR3 coding DNA: TGTGCCAGCAGGGGGACGCGCATGTCCTATGGCTACACCTTC. Encoded protein: CASRGTRMSYGYTF.

This chain joins TRBV27 and TRBJ2-1; either TRBD1 or TRBD2 may fit D (5 bases each). V lost 2 bases and J lost 8, with 10 bases in between. CDR3 size: 13 residues. Germline CDR1 reads MNHEY; CDR2 reads SMNVEV (reference sequence). The CDR3 region has the DNA TGTGCCAGCAGTTTACGGGGCTGGGATGAGCAGTTCTTC. Translated: CASSLRGWDEQFF.

The V call is TRBV7-2, the J call TRBJ2-5, with 8 bases matching TRBD2. The V gene's germline CDR1 is SGHTA and CDR2 FQGNSA. Trimming took 1 base from V and 2 from J; bases not matched to a gene: 9. This CDR3 is 17 amino acids long. The CDR3: CASSLGPGGSGQETQYF. Here the CDR3 DNA reads TGTGCCAGCAGCTTAGGACCGGGGGGGTCGGGACAAGAGACCCAGTACTTC.

This clonotype was seen once. This rearrangement joins TRBV3-1 to TRBJ2-7; 11 bases fit TRBD2. V dropped 4 bases and J dropped 1; count of bases not matched to a gene: 3. The V gene's germline CDR1 is LGHDT and CDR2 YNNKEL (reference sequence). The CDR3 has 15 amino acids. The CDR3 coding sequence is TGTGCCAGCAGCCCGGGACTAGCGGAGTCCTACGAGCAGTACTTC. It translates to CASSPGLAESYEQYF.

CDR3 in amino acids: CASSLTGSLSGANVLTF. CDR3 sequence (DNA): TGTGCCAGCAGCTTAACGGGGAGCCTCTCTGGGGCCAACGTCCTGACTTTC. The rearrangement links TRBV7-3 to TRBJ2-6; D possibly corresponds to TRBD2 (5 bases). Germline V gene lookup returns CDR1 SGHTA and CDR2 FQGTGA. V shed 0 bases and J shed 0 bases, with 9 bases lying between them. CDR3 length: 17 residues.

The J gene is TRBJ2-7, the V gene TRBV7-2; D possibly corresponds to TRBD2 (6 bases). Germline V gene sequence: CDR1 SGHTA, CDR2 FQGNSA. With 3 bases removed from V and 4 bases from J, the gap between germline ends came to 16 bases. The CDR3 contains 15 residues. CDR3 in DNA: TGTGCCAGCAGCTTGGGACTCCGTCGTCGGTACGAGCAGTACTTC. This gives the protein CASSLGLRRRYEQYF.

The chain couples TRBV19 to TRBJ2-1; no firm D call. CDR3 size: 13 residues. The V gene lost 4 bases and the J gene lost 10 bases, with 14 bases spanning the gap. Looked up from germline, CDR1 is LNHDA and CDR2 is SQIVND (reference sequence). The CDR3 coding sequence is TGTGCCAGTAGTACGCCGGGCGGCTACGAGCAGTTCTTC. This gives the protein CASSTPGGYEQFF.